This entry lists 26 T cell receptor beta chains sequenced from one sample in a study of CD8 T cells in ankylosing spondylitis. TCRdb redid the calling of the 5' RACE reads with MiXCR, one entry per CDR3 protein. The top ten clones hold approximately 9.9% of a sample with around 180,000 distinct CDR3 sequences, 10% to 15% of them seen once. Sequencing was performed on blood, either unsorted or a sorted T cell fraction (not recorded which). The source is a female donor with ankylosing spondylitis or in good health (not recorded which).

This clonotype was detected only a few times. The genes are TRBV12-3 or TRBV12-4 and TRBJ1-5; TRBD1 might be the D (6 bases). V lost 5 bases, J lost 6 bases, and 17 bases lay in between. The CDR3 runs 15 residues. The CDR3 DNA follows: TGTGCCAGCAGTGGGGGACACCCCCGGGGTCAGCCCCAGCATTTT. This encodes CASSGGHPRGQPQHF.

The V and J genes are TRBV7-2 and TRBJ2-2; 10 bases map to TRBD1. The CDR3 loop spans 15 amino acids. Germline CDR1 reads SGHTA; CDR2 reads FQGNSA. With V trimmed by 2 bases and J by 7 bases, 4 bases remained unmatched. The CDR3 DNA sequence: TGTGCCAGCAGCTTACGGACAGGGGGTAACGGGGAGCTGTTTTTT. Its translation is CASSLRTGGNGELFF.

This clonotype turned up a few times. The rearrangement joins TRBV5-1 to TRBJ2-2, with 11 positions matching TRBD1. J was trimmed by 0 bases and V by 0 bases; bases with no gene match: 7. This CDR3 is 19 amino acids long. CDR1 and CDR2 (germline): SGHRS, YFSETQ. The CDR3 region is CASSLEGQGVFANTGELFF. CDR3 nucleotide sequence: TGCGCCAGCAGCTTGGAGGGACAGGGGGTGTTCGCGAACACCGGGGAGCTGTTTTTT.

In its sample, this clonotype was seen many times. This chain links TRBV28 with TRBJ2-1; 7 bases agree with TRBD2. The length of the CDR3 is 13 residues. V lost 10 bases, J lost 6 bases, and 9 bases stayed unmatched. The germline V gene has CDR1 MDHEN and CDR2 SYDVKM. CDR3 in amino acids: CATGGSPSNEQFF. The CDR3, as DNA: TGTGCCACGGGGGGTAGTCCGTCCAATGAGCAGTTCTTC.

This clonotype was observed many times. The chain has TRBV20-1 and TRBJ2-1; D is perhaps TRBD2 (5 bases). The germline gives CDR1 DFQATT, CDR2 SNEGSKA (reference sequence). There are 14 residues in the CDR3. DNA of the CDR3: TGCAGCTGTGCCCGGCTAGCCCACCACAATGAGCAGTTCTTC. Translated: CSCARLAHHNEQFF.

There are many counts of this clonotype. The rearrangement uses TRBV7-9 and TRBJ1-1; 7 bases align to TRBD1. The V segment lost 5 bases and the J segment 5 bases; nucleotides outside the gene matches: 8. CDR3 size: 14 residues. Germline CDR1 reads SEHNR; CDR2 reads FQNEAQ (reference sequence). CDR3 region: CASSPGQEVTEAFF. In nucleotides, the CDR3 is TGTGCCAGCAGCCCCGGACAGGAGGTGACTGAAGCTTTCTTT.

On this clonotype itself: Given a much more abundant clone one base away, this may be a read error. The V gene is TRBV12-3 or TRBV12-4, the J gene TRBJ2-7; D unclear. The CDR3 is 15 residues long. As DNA, the CDR3 is TGTGCCAGCAGTTTTTGGCAGGTGAACTCCTACAAGCAGTACTTC. Translating it yields CASSFWQVNSYKQYF.

At least ten counts were recorded for this clonotype. The chain employs TRBV21-1 and TRBJ1-5; no DNA check was done on the table's D call, TRBD1. TRBV21-1 is a listed pseudogene. The CDR3 runs 17 residues. The DNA of the CDR3 is TGTGCCAGCAGCCTGCCGAGACAGATGTATAGCAATCAGCCCCAGCATTTT. It encodes CASSLPRQMYSNQPQHF.

The V and J genes are TRBV3-1 and TRBJ2-7; D may be TRBD1 or TRBD2 (5 bases each). CDR3 length equals 13 residues. The germline V and J ends were trimmed by 4 bases and 7 bases, with 14 bases remaining between them. The germline V gene encodes CDR1 LGHDT and CDR2 YNNKEL (reference sequence). The CDR3 sequence: CASSRSYEGEQYF. For the CDR3, the DNA is TGTGCCAGCAGCCGTTCTTACGAGGGGGAGCAGTACTTC.

This clonotype was observed many times. The chain links TRBV9 to TRBJ2-2; a possible D gene is TRBD1 (6 bases). Germline lookup yields CDR1 SGDLS and CDR2 YYNGEE. CDR3 length: 15 amino acids. V gave up 2 bases and J gave up 0 bases, with 8 bases separating them. This CDR3 is CASSVRTANTGELFF. The DNA for the CDR3 is TGTGCCAGCAGCGTTCGGACAGCGAACACCGGGGAGCTGTTTTTT.

This clonotype has at least ten counts. This chain links TRBV19 with TRBJ2-1, with TRBD2 identical over 11 bases. The V and J ends lost 10 bases and 5 bases, in that order; junction bases with no gene match: 7. CDR1 and CDR2 (germline): LNHDA, SQIVND (reference sequence). This CDR3 spans 14 amino acids. CDR3 region: CATRTSGRHNEQFF. The CDR3 DNA reads as TGTGCCACCCGGACTAGCGGGCGCCACAATGAGCAGTTCTTC. Looking up the rest from reference TRBV19 and TRBJ2-1 gives the full variable domain: DGGITQSPKYLFRKEGQNVTLSCEQNLNHDAMYWYRQDPGQGLRLIYYSQIVNDFQKGDIAEGYSVSREKKESFPLTVTSAQKNPTAFYLCATRTSGRHNEQFFGPGTRLTVL.

The chain uses TRBV29-1 and TRBJ2-5; 7 bases are a match to TRBD2. CDR3 size: 13 residues. The ends lost 6 bases at V and 2 bases at J; junction bases unmatched: 6. CDR1 is SQVTM, CDR2 ANQGSEA, per germline. The CDR3 loop reads CSVKRDLQETQYF. CDR3 DNA sequence: TGCAGCGTCAAGCGGGACTTACAAGAGACCCAGTACTTC.

There are many counts of this clonotype. The rearrangement joins TRBV7-9 to TRBJ1-5, with D tentatively TRBD1 (6 bases). The germline V gene encodes CDR1 SEHNR and CDR2 FQNEAQ (reference sequence). The CDR3 is made up of 15 amino acids. Trimming shortened V by 5 bases and J by 4 bases, and 15 bases separated the two germline ends. CDR3 nucleotides: TGTGCCAGCAGCCCTGGTGGACAGAAAAATCAGCCCCAGCATTTT. Residues: CASSPGGQKNQPQHF.

This clonotype was seen many times. This chain connects TRBV27 to TRBJ2-7, with 8 nucleotides matching TRBD2. V trimming: 4 bases; J trimming: 3 bases; junction bases outside the gene matches: 8. CDR1 is MNHEY and CDR2 is SMNVEV in the germline V gene (reference sequence). This CDR3 is 15 amino acids long. CDR3 sequence reads: CASSSHGTRNYEQYF. The CDR3 DNA follows: TGTGCCAGCAGTTCCCACGGGACTAGAAACTACGAGCAGTACTTC.

This clonotype came up many times. V and J are TRBV5-6 and TRBJ2-1; D ambiguous. Germline assignment: CDR1 SGHDT and CDR2 YYEEEE. This CDR3 region has 11 residues. Trimming took off 4 bases at V and 8 bases at J, with 7 bases between the two ends. The DNA for the CDR3 is TGTGCCAGCAGCCTCATCGATGAGCAGTTCTTC. It yields the protein CASSLIDEQFF.

In its sample, this clonotype was seen many times. The chain recombines TRBV7-2 with TRBJ2-5; D not certain. Germline assignment: CDR1 SGHTA and CDR2 FQGNSA. Trimming removed 3 bases at V and 0 bases at J, with 5 bases between. This CDR3 is 13 amino acids long. This CDR3 is CASSFVDQETQYF. CDR3 coding DNA: TGTGCCAGCAGCTTTGTGGACCAAGAGACCCAGTACTTC.

This clonotype was seen repeatedly, ten times or more. CDR3 in DNA: TGCGCCAGCAGCCAAGTGGGAGGCGGGTCACCCCTCCACTTT. Its translation: CASSQVGGGSPLHF. The rearrangement uses TRBV4-3 and TRBJ1-6; no firm D call. Trimming took off 1 base at V and 10 bases at J, with 11 bases between the two ends. The CDR3 is 14 residues long. CDR1 and CDR2 (germline): LGHNA, YSLEER.

This clonotype was observed at least ten times. The chain employs TRBV7-2 and TRBJ2-7; maybe TRBD1 (6 bases). This CDR3 comprises 15 residues. The ends were cut back, 3 bases at V and 0 bases at J, with 12 bases in the middle. The germline CDR1 and CDR2 sequences are SGHTA and FQGNSA. The CDR3 nucleotides read TGTGCCAGCAGCTTGGCATACAGGGCCTCCTACGAGCAGTACTTC. Encoded protein: CASSLAYRASYEQYF.

This clonotype was recorded at least ten times. The chain uses TRBV29-1 and TRBJ2-7; TRBD1 agrees at 9 bases. Germline assignment: CDR1 SQVTM and CDR2 ANQGSEA. V lost 6 bases, J lost 3 bases, and 9 bases stayed unmatched. The CDR3 runs 14 residues. The DNA of the CDR3 is TGCAGCGTCAGGGGGGACAGGGACCTCTACGAGCAGTACTTC. It specifies CSVRGDRDLYEQYF.

This clonotype came up many times. This chain uses TRBV6-2 or TRBV6-3 with TRBJ2-7, with 8 bases matching TRBD2. Per the germline V gene, CDR1 is MNHEY and CDR2 is SVGEGT. The CDR3 loop spans 14 amino acids. The trim removed 7 bases at V and 4 bases at J, leaving 9 bases unmatched. The CDR3 spells CASTTGTREYEQYF. The CDR3 DNA follows: TGTGCCAGCACCACCGGGACTAGGGAGTACGAGCAGTACTTC.

V and J are TRBV20-1 and TRBJ1-3; 9 bases agree with TRBD1. The CDR3 totals 19 residues. Germline CDR1 is DFQATT and CDR2 is SNEGSKA (reference sequence). The V gene end was trimmed by 0 bases and the J gene end by 0 bases; junction bases not matched to a gene: 12. The chain's CDR3 is CSARDRGTGFLYSGNTIYF. Written as DNA, the CDR3 is TGCAGTGCTAGAGATCGTGGGACAGGGTTTCTATACTCTGGAAACACCATATATTTT.

Worth noting for this clonotype: This may be a read error, as it is one base from a much larger clone. The chain uses TRBV7-2 and TRBJ2-7, with D possibly TRBD1 on 7 matching bases. CDR3 length: 14 amino acids. CDR1 and CDR2 from the germline V gene are SGHTA and FQGNSA. CDR3 sequence reads: CANSLVQIRQGLYF. The CDR3 nucleotides read TGTGCCAACAGCTTAGTTCAGATAAGACAGGGACTGTACTTC.

The V gene is TRBV7-2, the J gene TRBJ2-6; D gene ambiguous. The CDR3 is 15 residues long. The germline gives CDR1 SGHTA, CDR2 FQGNSA. The V end lost 5 bases, the J end lost 4 bases, and 12 bases lay between the germline ends. This CDR3 reads CASSPGFLGANVLTF. Here the CDR3 DNA reads TGTGCCAGCAGCCCTGGTTTCCTGGGGGCCAACGTCCTGACTTTC.

This clonotype was seen ten or more times. This chain uses TRBV7-3 with TRBJ2-2; TRBD1 agrees at 9 bases. The germline CDR1 and CDR2 sequences are SGHTA and FQGTGA. This CDR3 comprises 14 residues. The V segment lost 5 bases and the J segment 8 bases; nucleotides outside the gene matches: 6. The CDR3 region is CASSRGQGTGELFF. The CDR3 DNA is TGTGCCAGCAGCCGGGGACAGGGAACAGGGGAGCTGTTTTTT.

In this sample, this clonotype turned up a few times. The chain uses TRBV20-1 and TRBJ1-4; no clear D gene. The V gene's germline CDR1 is DFQATT and CDR2 SNEGSKA (reference sequence). With 7 bases removed from V and 4 bases from J, the gap between germline ends came to 19 bases. There are 15 residues in the CDR3. CDR3 sequence: CSGLGLGRHNEKLFF. The CDR3 nucleotides are TGCAGTGGCCTAGGTCTGGGCCGCCATAATGAAAAACTGTTTTTT.

The V and J genes are TRBV12-3 or TRBV12-4 and TRBJ2-1; D unclear. V dropped 3 bases and J dropped 4 bases, with 13 bases sitting between them. This CDR3 has 15 residues. CDR3: CASSFGPGSYNEQFF. In nucleotides, the CDR3 is TGTGCCAGCAGTTTTGGACCCGGGTCGTACAATGAGCAGTTCTTC.